These 9 T cell receptor beta chains were all obtained from the same sample, sequenced in a study of radiotherapy plus CTLA-4 blockade in lung cancer. The repertoire was sequenced with immunoSEQ multiplex PCR; TCRdb's copy has only in-frame clones and lacks some. The sample consists of around 40,000 clones, roughly 70% of them appearing once. The input for sequencing was peripheral blood, taken from a patient treated with radiotherapy plus ipilimumab. The receptors shown here come from a human donor with non-small cell lung cancer who had stable disease on radiotherapy plus ipilimumab.

The rearrangement uses TRBV5-6 and TRBJ2-3; TRBD1 matches 7 bases. Germline V gene sequence: CDR1 SGHDT, CDR2 YYEEEE. Trimming took 0 bases from V and 5 from J; bases not matched to a gene: 6. The CDR3 has 15 residues. Written as DNA, the CDR3 is TGTGCCAGCAGCTTGGCCGGGACAGTCCTAGATACGCAGTATTTT. Translating gives CASSLAGTVLDTQYF.

This rearrangement joins TRBV7-3 to TRBJ2-1; TRBD2 agrees at 9 bases. Germline V gene sequence: CDR1 SGHTA, CDR2 FQGTGA. The CDR3 contains 14 residues. V gave up 3 bases and J gave up 8 bases; unmatched junction bases: 5. The DNA of the CDR3 is TGTGCCAGCAGCTTCAGCGGGGGGCGGGATGAGCAGTTCTTC. It specifies CASSFSGGRDEQFF.

The chain carries TRBV4-2 and TRBJ1-5, with no clear D. Trimming left V 0 bases short and J 5 bases short, with 8 bases between. CDR3 length: 14 residues. Looked up from germline, CDR1 is LGHNA and CDR2 is YNFKEQ. The CDR3, as DNA: TGTGCCAGCAGCCAAGATCGGGGAGATCAGCCCCAGCATTTT. Amino acids: CASSQDRGDQPQHF.

This clone has just a few counts. The genes are TRBV10-1 and TRBJ2-7; a weak D match, TRBD2 (5 bases). The CDR3 consists of 15 residues. The V gene's germline CDR1 is WNHNN and CDR2 SYGVQD (reference sequence). V lost 4 bases and J 7 bases, leaving 20 bases between the germline ends. The chain's CDR3 is CASSGGRGSLREQYF. The CDR3 DNA reads TGCGCCAGCAGTGGCGGACGGGGAAGCCTACGGGAGCAGTACTTC.

This chain connects TRBV7-9 to TRBJ1-3; D is undetermined. Germline V gives CDR1 SEHNR, CDR2 FQNEAQ (reference sequence). V was clipped by 2 bases and J by 0 bases, with 2 bases between them. This CDR3 is built from 13 residues. CDR3 sequence reads: CASSLYSGNTIYF. The CDR3 nucleotides are TGTGCCAGCAGCTTATACTCTGGAAACACCATATATTTT. Full variable domain (outside the CDR3, taken from reference TRBV7-9 and TRBJ1-3): DTGVSQNPRHKITKRGQNVTFRCDPISEHNRLYWYRQTLGQGPEFLTYFQNEAQLEKSRLLSDRFSAERPKGSFSTLEIQRTEQGDSAMYLCASSLYSGNTIYFGEGSWLTVV.

The J gene is TRBJ2-5, the V gene TRBV5-1; weak D call: TRBD2 (5 bases). The germline V and J ends were trimmed by 0 bases and 4 bases, with 16 bases remaining between them. This CDR3 contains 16 residues. Germline values: CDR1 SGHRS, CDR2 YFSETQ. The CDR3: CASSLGLDYSRETQYF. CDR3 DNA: TGCGCCAGCAGCTTGGGTTTAGACTATTCTCGAGAGACCCAGTACTTC. Drawing the rest from reference TRBV5-1 and TRBJ2-5, the complete variable domain is KAGVTQTPRYLIKTRGQQVTLSCSPISGHRSVSWYQQTPGQGLQFLFEYFSETQRNKGNFPGRFSGRQFSNSRSEMNVSTLELGDSALYLCASSLGLDYSRETQYFGPGTRLLVL.

In this sample, this clone turned up a few times. The chain is built from TRBV28 and TRBJ1-2, with D possibly matching TRBD1 (6 bases). Germline-derived CDR1 and CDR2 are MDHEN and SYDVKM. The CDR3 is 14 amino acids. Deletions cut 7 bases from V and 5 bases from J, with 17 bases between. For the CDR3, the DNA is TGTGCCAGCACCCGCGCAGGGGCCCTTTATGGCTACACCTTC. It specifies CASTRAGALYGYTF.

This sequence joins TRBV4-3 and TRBJ2-5; TRBD2 matches at 11 bases. Looked up from germline, CDR1 is LGHNA and CDR2 is YSLEER. The J segment lost 4 bases and the V segment lost 6 bases, leaving 7 bases of the junction unmatched. The CDR3 has 15 amino acids. The CDR3 DNA reads TGCGCCAGCAGTCTTAGCGGGGGGGCCGCAGAGACCCAGTACTTC. Residues: CASSLSGGAAETQYF.

The V and J genes are TRBV4-2 and TRBJ2-7; D possibly corresponds to TRBD1 (5 bases). With 4 bases removed from V and 2 bases from J, the gap between germline ends came to 15 bases. Per the germline V gene, CDR1 is LGHNA and CDR2 is YNFKEQ. The CDR3 totals 15 residues. CDR3 in amino acids: CASSLGAVDAYEQYF. The CDR3, as DNA: TGTGCCAGCAGCCTTGGGGCCGTGGACGCCTACGAGCAGTACTTC.